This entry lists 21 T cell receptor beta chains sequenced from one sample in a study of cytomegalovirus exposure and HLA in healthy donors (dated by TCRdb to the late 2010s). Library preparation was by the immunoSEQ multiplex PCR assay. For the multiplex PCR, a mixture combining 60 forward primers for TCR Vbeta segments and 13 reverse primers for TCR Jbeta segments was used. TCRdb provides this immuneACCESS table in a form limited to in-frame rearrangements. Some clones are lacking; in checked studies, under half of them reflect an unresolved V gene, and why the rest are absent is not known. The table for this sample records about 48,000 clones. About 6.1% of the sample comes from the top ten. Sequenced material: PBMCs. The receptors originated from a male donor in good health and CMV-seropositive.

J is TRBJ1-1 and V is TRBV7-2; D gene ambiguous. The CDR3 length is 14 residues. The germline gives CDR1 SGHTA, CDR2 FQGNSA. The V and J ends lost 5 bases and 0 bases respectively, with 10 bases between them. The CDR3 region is CASSLLGMNTEAFF. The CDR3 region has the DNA TGTGCCAGCAGCCTACTAGGGATGAACACTGAAGCTTTCTTT.

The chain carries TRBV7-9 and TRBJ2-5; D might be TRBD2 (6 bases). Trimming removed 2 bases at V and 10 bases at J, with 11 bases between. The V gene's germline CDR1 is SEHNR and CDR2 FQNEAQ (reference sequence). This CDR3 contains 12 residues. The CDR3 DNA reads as TGTGCCAGCAGCTTACTCGGGCGGGGCCAGTACTTC. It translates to CASSLLGRGQYF.

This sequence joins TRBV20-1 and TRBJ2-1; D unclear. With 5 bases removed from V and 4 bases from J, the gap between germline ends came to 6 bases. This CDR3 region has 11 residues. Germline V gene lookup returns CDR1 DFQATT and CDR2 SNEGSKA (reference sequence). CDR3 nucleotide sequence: TGCAGTGCTCGGCGGTACAATGAGCAGTTCTTC. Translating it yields CSARRYNEQFF.

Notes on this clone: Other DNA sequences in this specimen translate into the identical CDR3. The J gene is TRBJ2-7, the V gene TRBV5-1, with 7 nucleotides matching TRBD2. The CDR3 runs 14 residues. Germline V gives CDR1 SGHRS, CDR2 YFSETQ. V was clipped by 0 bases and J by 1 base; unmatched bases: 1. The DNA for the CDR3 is TGCGCCAGCAGCTTGGGGGGGGGATCCTACGAGCAGTACTTC. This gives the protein CASSLGGGSYEQYF. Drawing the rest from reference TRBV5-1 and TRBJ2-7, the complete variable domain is KAGVTQTPRYLIKTRGQQVTLSCSPISGHRSVSWYQQTPGQGLQFLFEYFSETQRNKGNFPGRFSGRQFSNSRSEMNVSTLELGDSALYLCASSLGGGSYEQYFGPGTRLTVT.

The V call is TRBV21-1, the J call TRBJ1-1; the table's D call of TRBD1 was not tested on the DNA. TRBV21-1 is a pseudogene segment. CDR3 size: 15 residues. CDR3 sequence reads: CASSKAVRGNTEAFF. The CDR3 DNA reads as TGTGCCAGCAGCAAAGCCGTAAGGGGAAACACTGAAGCTTTCTTT.

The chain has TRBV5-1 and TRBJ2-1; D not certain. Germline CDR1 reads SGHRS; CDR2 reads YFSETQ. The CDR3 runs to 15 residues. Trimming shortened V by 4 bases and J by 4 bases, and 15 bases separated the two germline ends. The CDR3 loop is CASSTRGIPYNEQFF. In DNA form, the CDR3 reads TGCGCCAGCAGCACGCGTGGTATCCCATACAATGAGCAGTTCTTC.

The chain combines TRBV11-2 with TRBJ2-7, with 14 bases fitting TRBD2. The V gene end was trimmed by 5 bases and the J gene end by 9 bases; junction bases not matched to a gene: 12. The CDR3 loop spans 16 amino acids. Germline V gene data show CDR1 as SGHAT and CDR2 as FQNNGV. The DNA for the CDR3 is TGTGCCAGCAGCGTCGCCGGGACTAGCGGGGGCCCCACGCAGTACTTC. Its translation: CASSVAGTSGGPTQYF.

The CDR3 DNA reads TGTGCCAGCAGCTTACAGGGGTACACCGGGGAGCTGTTTTTT. Residues: CASSLQGYTGELFF. The gene calls are TRBV7-9 and TRBJ2-2, with D tentatively TRBD1 (6 bases). The length of the CDR3 is 14 residues. V was cut by 2 bases and J by 3 bases, with 7 bases left in between. Germline V CDR1 and CDR2: SEHNR, FQNEAQ (reference sequence).

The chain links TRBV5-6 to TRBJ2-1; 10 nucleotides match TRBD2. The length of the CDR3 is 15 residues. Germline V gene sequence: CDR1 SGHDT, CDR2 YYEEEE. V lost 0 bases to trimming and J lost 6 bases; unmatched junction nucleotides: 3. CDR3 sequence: CASSLAAGGSNEQFF. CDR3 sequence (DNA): TGTGCCAGCAGCTTGGCAGCGGGGGGGAGCAATGAGCAGTTCTTC.

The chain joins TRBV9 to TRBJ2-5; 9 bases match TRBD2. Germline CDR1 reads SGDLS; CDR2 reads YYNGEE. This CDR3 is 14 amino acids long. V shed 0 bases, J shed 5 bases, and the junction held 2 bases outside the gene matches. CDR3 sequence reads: CASSVGSGGETQYF. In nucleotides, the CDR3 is TGTGCCAGCAGCGTAGGTAGCGGGGGTGAGACCCAGTACTTC.

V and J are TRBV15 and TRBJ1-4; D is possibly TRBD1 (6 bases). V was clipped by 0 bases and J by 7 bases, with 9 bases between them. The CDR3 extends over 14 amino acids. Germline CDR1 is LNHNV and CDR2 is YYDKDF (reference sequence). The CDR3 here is CATSRETGSEKLFF. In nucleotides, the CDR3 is TGTGCCACCAGCAGAGAGACAGGATCTGAAAAACTGTTTTTT.

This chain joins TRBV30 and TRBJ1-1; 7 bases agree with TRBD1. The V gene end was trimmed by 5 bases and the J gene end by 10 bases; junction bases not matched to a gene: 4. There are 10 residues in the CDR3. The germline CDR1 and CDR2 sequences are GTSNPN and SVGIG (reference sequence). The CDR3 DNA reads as TGTGCCTGGGACAGGGTAAGAGCTTTCTTT. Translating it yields CAWDRVRAFF.

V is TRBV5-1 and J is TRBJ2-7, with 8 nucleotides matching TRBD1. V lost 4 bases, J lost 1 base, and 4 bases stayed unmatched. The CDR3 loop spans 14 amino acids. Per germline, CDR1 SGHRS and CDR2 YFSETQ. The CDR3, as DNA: TGCGCCAGCAGCCCCCGACAGGGGTCCTACGAGCAGTACTTC. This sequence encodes CASSPRQGSYEQYF.

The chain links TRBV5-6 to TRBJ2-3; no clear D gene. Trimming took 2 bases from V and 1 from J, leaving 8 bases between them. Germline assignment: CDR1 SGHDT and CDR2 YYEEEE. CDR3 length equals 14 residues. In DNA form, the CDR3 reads TGTGCCAGCAGCTTCGGAACAGGCACAGATACGCAGTATTTT. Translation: CASSFGTGTDTQYF. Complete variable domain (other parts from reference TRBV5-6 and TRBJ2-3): DAGVTQSPTHLIKTRGQQVTLRCSPKSGHDTVSWYQQALGQGPQFIFQYYEEEERQRGNFPDRFSGHQFPNYSSELNVNALLLGDSALYLCASSFGTGTDTQYFGPGTRLTVL.

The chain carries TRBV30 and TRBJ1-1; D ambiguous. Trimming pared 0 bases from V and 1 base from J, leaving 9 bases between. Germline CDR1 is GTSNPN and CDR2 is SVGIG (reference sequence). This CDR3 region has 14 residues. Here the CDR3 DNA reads TGTGCCTGGAGTGTCTTGACTCCGAACACTGAAGCTTTCTTT. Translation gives CAWSVLTPNTEAFF.

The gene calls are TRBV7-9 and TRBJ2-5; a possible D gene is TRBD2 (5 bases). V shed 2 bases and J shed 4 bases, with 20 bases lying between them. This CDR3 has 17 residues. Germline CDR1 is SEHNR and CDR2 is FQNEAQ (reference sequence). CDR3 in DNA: TGTGCCAGCAGCTTAAGGAAGAGGGTCGATTCGCGAGAGACCCAGTACTTC. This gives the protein CASSLRKRVDSRETQYF.

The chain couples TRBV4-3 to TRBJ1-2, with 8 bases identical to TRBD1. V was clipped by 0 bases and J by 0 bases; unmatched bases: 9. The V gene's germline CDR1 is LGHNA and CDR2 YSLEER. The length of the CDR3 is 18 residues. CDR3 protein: CASSQDRDRGLPNYGYTF. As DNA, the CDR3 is TGCGCCAGCAGCCAAGATCGTGACAGGGGATTGCCTAACTATGGCTACACCTTC.

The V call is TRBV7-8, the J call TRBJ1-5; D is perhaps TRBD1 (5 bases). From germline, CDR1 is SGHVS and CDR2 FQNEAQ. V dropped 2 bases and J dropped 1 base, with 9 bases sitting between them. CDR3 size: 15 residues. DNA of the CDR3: TGTGCCAGCAGCTTACCCGCAGGGAGCAATCAGCCCCAGCATTTT. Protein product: CASSLPAGSNQPQHF.

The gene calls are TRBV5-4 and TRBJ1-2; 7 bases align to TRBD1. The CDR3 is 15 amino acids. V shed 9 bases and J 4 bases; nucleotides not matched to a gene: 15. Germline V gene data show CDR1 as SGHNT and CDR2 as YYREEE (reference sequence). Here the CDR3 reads CATNDRAESSYGYTF. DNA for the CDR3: TGTGCCACCAACGACAGGGCCGAATCCTCCTATGGCTACACCTTC.

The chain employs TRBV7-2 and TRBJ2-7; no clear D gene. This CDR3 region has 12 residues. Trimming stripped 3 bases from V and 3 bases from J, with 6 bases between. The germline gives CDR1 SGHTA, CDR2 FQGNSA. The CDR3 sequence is CASSFSGYEQYF. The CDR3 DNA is TGTGCCAGCAGCTTCTCCGGCTACGAGCAGTACTTC.

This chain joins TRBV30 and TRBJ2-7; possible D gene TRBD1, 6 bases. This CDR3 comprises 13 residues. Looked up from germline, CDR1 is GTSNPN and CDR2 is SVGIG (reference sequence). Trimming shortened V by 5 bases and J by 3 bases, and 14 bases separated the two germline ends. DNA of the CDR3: TGTGCCTGGGCCCAGGGGCTCAGCTACGAGCAGTACTTC. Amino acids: CAWAQGLSYEQYF.